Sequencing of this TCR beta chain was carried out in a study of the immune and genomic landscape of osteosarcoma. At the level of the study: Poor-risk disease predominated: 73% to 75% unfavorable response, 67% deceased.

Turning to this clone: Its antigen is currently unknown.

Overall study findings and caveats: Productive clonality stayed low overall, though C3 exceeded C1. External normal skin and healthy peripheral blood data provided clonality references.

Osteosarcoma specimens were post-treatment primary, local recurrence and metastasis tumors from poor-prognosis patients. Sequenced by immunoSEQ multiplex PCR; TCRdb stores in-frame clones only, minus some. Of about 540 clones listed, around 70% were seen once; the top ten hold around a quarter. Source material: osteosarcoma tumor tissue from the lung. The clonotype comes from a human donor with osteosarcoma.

This chain's CDR3 is CASSLCGEGDRKPEGYEQYF. The CDR3 nucleotides are TGTGCCAGCAGTTTATGCGGGGAGGGTGACCGAAAGCCCGAGGGCTACGAGCAGTACTTC. This chain connects TRBV28 to TRBJ2-7; 7 positions match TRBD2. Per the germline V gene, CDR1 is MDHEN and CDR2 is SYDVKM. The CDR3 is 20 residues long. V shed 0 bases, J shed 3 bases, and the junction held 20 bases outside the gene matches.